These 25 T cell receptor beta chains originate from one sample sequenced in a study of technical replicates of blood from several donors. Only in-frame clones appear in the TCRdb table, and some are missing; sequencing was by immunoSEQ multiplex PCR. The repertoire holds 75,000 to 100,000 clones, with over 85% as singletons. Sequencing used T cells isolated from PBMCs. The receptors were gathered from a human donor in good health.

Here the CDR3 reads CASSDYYQGQITDTQYF. The CDR3 DNA reads as TGTGCCAGCAGTGACTACTACCAGGGTCAGATCACAGATACGCAGTATTTT. The chain recombines TRBV25-1 with TRBJ2-3, with D possibly being TRBD1 (5 bases). Per germline, CDR1 MGHDK and CDR2 SYGVNS. The CDR3 is 17 residues long. Deletions cut 3 bases from V and 2 bases from J, with 18 bases between.

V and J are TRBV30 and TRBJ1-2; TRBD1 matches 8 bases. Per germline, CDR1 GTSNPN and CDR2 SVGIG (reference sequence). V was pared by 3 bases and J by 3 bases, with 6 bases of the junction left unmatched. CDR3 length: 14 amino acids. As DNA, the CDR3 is TGTGCCTGGAGAGCTCAGGGGGCCCACTATGGCTACACCTTC. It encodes CAWRAQGAHYGYTF.

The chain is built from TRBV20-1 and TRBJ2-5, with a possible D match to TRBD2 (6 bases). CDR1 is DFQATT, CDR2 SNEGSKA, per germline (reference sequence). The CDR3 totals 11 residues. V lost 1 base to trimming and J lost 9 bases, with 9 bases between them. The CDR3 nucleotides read TGCAGTGCTAGAGTCTCGGGAGCCCAGTACTTC. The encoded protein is CSARVSGAQYF.

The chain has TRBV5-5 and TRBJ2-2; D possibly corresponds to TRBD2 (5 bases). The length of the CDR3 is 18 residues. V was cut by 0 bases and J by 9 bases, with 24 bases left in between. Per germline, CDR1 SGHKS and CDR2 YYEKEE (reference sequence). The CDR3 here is CASSLVGVGRLDLRELFF. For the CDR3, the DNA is TGTGCCAGCAGCTTGGTAGGCGTGGGCAGGCTGGACTTAAGGGAGCTGTTTTTT.

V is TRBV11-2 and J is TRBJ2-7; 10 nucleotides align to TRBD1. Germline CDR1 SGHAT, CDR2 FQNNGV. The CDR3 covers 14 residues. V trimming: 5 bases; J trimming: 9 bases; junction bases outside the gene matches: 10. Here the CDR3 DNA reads TGTGCCAGCAGCCTGACAGGGGGCACGGTAGGGCAGTACTTC. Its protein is CASSLTGGTVGQYF. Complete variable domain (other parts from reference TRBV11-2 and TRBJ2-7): EAGVAQSPRYKIIEKRQSVAFWCNPISGHATLYWYQQILGQGPKLLIQFQNNGVVDDSQLPKDRFSAERLKGVDSTLKIQPAKLEDSAVYLCASSLTGGTVGQYFGPGTRLTVT.

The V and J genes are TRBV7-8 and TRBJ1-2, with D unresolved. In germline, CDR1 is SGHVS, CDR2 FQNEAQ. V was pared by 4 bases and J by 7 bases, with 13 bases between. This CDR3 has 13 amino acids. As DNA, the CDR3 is TGTGCCAGCAGCTCACGAGGAGGAAGTGGCTACACCTTC. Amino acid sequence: CASSSRGGSGYTF.

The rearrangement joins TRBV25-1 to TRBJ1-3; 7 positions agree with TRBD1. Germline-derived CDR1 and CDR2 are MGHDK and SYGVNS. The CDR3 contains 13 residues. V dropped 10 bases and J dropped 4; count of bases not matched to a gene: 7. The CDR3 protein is CATQGVRGNTIYF. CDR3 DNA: TGTGCCACCCAGGGGGTACGGGGAAACACCATATATTTT.

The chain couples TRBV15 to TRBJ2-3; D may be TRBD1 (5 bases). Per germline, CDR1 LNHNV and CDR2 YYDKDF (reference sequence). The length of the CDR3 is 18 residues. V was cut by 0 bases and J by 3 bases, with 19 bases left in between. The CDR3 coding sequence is TGTGCCACCAGCAGAGATCGAGTGGGGATAACAGGAACAGATACGCAGTATTTT. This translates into CATSRDRVGITGTDTQYF.

CDR3 sequence reads: CASSYQNSPLHF. CDR3 nucleotides: TGTGCCAGCAGCTACCAGAATTCACCCCTCCACTTT. V usage is TRBV7-3 and J usage is TRBJ1-6; unclear D gene. In germline, CDR1 is SGHTA, CDR2 FQGTGA. Trimming removed 4 bases from V and 7 bases from J, with 5 bases in between. The CDR3 is 12 amino acids. Drawing the rest from reference TRBV7-3 and TRBJ1-6, the complete variable domain is GAGVSQTPSNKVTEKGKYVELRCDPISGHTALYWYRQSLGQGPEFLIYFQGTGAADDSGLPNDRFFAVRPEGSVSTLKIQRTERGDSAVYLCASSYQNSPLHFGNGTRLTVT.

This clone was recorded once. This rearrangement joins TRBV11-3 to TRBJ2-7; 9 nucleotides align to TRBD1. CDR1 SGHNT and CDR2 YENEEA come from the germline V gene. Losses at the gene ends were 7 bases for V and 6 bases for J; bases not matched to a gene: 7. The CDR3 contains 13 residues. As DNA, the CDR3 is TGTGCCAGCATAAGACAGACAGGGGGCGAGCAGTACTTC. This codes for CASIRQTGGEQYF.

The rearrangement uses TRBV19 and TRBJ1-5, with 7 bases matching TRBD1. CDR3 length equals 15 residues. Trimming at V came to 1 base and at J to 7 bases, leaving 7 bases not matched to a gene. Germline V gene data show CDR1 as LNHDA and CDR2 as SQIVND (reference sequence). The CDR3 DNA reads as TGTGCCAGTAGTATAGCCCTTACAGGGGCCCAGCCCCAGCATTTT. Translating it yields CASSIALTGAQPQHF.

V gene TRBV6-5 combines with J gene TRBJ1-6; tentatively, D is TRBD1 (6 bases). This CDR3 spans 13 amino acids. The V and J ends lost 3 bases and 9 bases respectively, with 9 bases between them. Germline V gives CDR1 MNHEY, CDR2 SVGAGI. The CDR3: CASSYQGSSPLHF. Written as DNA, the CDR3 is TGTGCCAGCAGTTATCAGGGGAGTTCACCCCTCCACTTT.

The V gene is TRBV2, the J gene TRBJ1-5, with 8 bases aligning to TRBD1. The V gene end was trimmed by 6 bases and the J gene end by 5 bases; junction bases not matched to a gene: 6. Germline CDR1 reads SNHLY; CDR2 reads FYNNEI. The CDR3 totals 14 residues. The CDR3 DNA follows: TGTGCCAGCAGGTCAGGGGGCCGCTATCAGCCCCAGCATTTT. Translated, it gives CASRSGGRYQPQHF.

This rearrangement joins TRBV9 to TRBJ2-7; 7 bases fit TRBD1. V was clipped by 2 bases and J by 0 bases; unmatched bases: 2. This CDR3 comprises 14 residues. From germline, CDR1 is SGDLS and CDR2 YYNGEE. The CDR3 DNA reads TGTGCCAGCAGCGTTGGGGACAGCTCCTACGAGCAGTACTTC. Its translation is CASSVGDSSYEQYF. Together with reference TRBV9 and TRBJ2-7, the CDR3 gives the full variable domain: DSGVTQTPKHLITATGQRVTLRCSPRSGDLSVYWYQQSLDQGLQFLIQYYNGEERAKGNILERFSAQQFPDLHSELNLSSLELGDSALYFCASSVGDSSYEQYFGPGTRLTVT.

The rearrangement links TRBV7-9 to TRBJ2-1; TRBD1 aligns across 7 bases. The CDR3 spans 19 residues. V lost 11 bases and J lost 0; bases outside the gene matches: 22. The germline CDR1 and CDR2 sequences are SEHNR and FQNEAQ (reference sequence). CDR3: CACSLTRGGLGSSYNEQFF. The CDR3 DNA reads TGTGCCTGCTCTTTAACTAGAGGGGGCTTGGGTAGCTCCTACAATGAGCAGTTCTTC.

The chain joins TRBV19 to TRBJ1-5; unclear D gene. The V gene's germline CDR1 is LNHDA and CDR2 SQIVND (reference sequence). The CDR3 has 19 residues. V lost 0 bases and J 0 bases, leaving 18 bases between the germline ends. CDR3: CASSIDGVGLFVSNQPQHF. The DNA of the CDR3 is TGTGCCAGTAGTATAGACGGGGTCGGCCTTTTCGTTAGCAATCAGCCCCAGCATTTT.

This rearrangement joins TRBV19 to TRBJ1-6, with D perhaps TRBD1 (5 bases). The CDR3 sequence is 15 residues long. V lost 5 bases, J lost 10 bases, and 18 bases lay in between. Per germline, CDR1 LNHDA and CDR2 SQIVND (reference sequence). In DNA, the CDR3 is TGTGCCAGTAGTTTGAACAGGAATCTGGTATCACCCCTCCACTTT. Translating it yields CASSLNRNLVSPLHF.

CDR3 in amino acids: CASSLYTGAYEQYF. As DNA, the CDR3 is TGTGCCAGCAGCTTATATACGGGAGCCTACGAGCAGTACTTC. This chain uses TRBV11-2 with TRBJ2-7; a possible D gene is TRBD2 (6 bases). CDR3 length: 14 residues. Germline CDR1 SGHAT, CDR2 FQNNGV. Trimming shortened V by 2 bases and J by 2 bases, and 10 bases separated the two germline ends.

For the CDR3, the DNA is TGTGCCAGCACCACTAGCGGACCTTACAATGAGCAGTTCTTC. It yields the protein CASTTSGPYNEQFF. V usage is TRBV27 and J usage is TRBJ2-1; 8 nucleotides line up with TRBD2. This CDR3 comprises 14 residues. Germline V gene sequence: CDR1 MNHEY, CDR2 SMNVEV (reference sequence). V shed 7 bases and J 4 bases; nucleotides not matched to a gene: 6.

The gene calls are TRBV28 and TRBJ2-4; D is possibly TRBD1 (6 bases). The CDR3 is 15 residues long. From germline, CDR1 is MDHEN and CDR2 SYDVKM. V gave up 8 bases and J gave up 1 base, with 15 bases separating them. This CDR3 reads CASRTGTPAKNIQYF. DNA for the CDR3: TGTGCCAGCCGAACAGGGACGCCCGCCAAAAACATTCAGTACTTC. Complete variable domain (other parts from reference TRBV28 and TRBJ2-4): DVKVTQSSRYLVKRTGEKVFLECVQDMDHENMFWYRQDPGLGLRLIYFSYDVKMKEKGDIPEGYSVSREKKERFSLILESASTNQTSMYLCASRTGTPAKNIQYFGAGTRLSVL.

The CDR3 is CATSRAIRRAGNTEAFF. Here the CDR3 DNA reads TGTGCCACCAGCAGAGCCATTAGGAGGGCAGGGAACACTGAAGCTTTCTTT. The V and J genes are TRBV15 and TRBJ1-1; D is unclear. The germline gives CDR1 LNHNV, CDR2 YYDKDF (reference sequence). V gave up 1 base and J gave up 1 base, with 16 bases separating them. This CDR3 is built from 17 residues.

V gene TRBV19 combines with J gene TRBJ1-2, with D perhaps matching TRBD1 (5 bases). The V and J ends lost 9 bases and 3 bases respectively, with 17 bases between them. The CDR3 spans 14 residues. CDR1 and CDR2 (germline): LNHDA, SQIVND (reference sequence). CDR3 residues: CASKGRTNDYGYTF. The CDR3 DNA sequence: TGTGCCAGCAAGGGACGGACTAACGACTATGGCTACACCTTC.

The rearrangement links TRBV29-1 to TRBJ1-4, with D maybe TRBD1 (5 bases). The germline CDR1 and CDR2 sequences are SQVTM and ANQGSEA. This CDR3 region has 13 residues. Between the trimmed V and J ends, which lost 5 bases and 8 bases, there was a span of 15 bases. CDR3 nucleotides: TGCAGCGTTCTCGGCGCCCAGGGAGAAAAACTGTTTTTT. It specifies CSVLGAQGEKLFF.

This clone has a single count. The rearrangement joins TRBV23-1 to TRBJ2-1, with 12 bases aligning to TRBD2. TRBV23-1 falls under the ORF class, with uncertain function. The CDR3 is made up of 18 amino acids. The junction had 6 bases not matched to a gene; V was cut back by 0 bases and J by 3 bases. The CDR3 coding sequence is TGCGCCAGCAGTCAATCCACTAGCGGGAGGACCTTCTACAATGAGCAGTTCTTC. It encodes CASSQSTSGRTFYNEQFF.

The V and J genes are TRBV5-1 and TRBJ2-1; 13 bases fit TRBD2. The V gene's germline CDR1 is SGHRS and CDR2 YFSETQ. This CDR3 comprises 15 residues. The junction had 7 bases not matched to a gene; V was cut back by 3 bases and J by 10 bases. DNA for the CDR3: TGCGCCAGCAGCTATCGGACTAGCGGGGGCACCGAGCAGTTCTTC. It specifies CASSYRTSGGTEQFF.